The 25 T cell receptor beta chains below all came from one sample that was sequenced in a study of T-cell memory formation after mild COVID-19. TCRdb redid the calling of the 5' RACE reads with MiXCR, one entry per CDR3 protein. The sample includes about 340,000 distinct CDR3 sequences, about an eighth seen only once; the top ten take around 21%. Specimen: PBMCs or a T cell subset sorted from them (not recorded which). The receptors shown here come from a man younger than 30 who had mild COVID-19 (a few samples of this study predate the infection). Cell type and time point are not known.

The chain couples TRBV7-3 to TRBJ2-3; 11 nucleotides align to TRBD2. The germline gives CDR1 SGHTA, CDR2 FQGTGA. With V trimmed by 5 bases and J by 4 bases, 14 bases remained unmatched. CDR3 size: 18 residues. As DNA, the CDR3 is TGTGCCAGCAGCCGAAAGGGAAGGACTAGCGGGTTATCAGATACGCAGTATTTT. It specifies CASSRKGRTSGLSDTQYF.

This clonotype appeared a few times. DNA for the CDR3: TGTGCCAGCAGCCCTGGGCGGTGGGGTGATACGCAGTATTTT. It is translated as CASSPGRWGDTQYF. The J gene is TRBJ2-3, the V gene TRBV3-1; D unresolved. Trimming took 4 bases from V and 6 from J, leaving 14 bases between them. CDR3 length equals 14 residues. CDR1 LGHDT and CDR2 YNNKEL come from the germline V gene (reference sequence).

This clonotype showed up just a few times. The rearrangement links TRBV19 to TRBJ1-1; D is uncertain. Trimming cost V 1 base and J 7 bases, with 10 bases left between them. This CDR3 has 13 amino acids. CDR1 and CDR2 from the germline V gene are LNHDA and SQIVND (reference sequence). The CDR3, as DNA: TGTGCCAGTAGTATAGGGACTGGCGATGAAGCTTTCTTT. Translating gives CASSIGTGDEAFF. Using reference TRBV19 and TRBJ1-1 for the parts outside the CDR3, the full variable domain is DGGITQSPKYLFRKEGQNVTLSCEQNLNHDAMYWYRQDPGQGLRLIYYSQIVNDFQKGDIAEGYSVSREKKESFPLTVTSAQKNPTAFYLCASSIGTGDEAFFGQGTRLTVV.

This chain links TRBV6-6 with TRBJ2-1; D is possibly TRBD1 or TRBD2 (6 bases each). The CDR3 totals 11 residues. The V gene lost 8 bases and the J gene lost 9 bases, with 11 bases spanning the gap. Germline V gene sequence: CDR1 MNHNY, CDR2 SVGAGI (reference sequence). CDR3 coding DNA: TGTGCCAGCGGAGGGGGTACTGAGCAGTTCTTC. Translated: CASGGGTEQFF.

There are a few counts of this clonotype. The CDR3 region has the DNA TGTGCCAGCAGCGGACAGGGCTTTGAGCAGTTCTTC. Protein sequence: CASSGQGFEQFF. This chain uses TRBV7-9 with TRBJ2-1; 8 bases map to TRBD1. Germline values: CDR1 SEHNR, CDR2 FQNEAQ (reference sequence). The CDR3 runs 12 residues. V lost 5 bases and J lost 9; bases outside the gene matches: 3.

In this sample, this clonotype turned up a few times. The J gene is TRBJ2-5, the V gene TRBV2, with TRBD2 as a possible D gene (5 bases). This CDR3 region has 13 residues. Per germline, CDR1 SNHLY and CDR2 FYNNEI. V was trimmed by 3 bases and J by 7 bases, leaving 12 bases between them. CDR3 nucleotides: TGTGCCAGCAGTGACAGAGCGGCGCGGACCCAGTACTTC. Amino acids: CASSDRAARTQYF.

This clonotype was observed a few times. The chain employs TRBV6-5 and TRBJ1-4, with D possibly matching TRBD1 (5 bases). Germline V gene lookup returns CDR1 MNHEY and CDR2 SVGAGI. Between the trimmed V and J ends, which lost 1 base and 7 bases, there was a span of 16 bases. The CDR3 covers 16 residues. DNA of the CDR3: TGTGCCAGCAGTTACTACGGGGCGGGGCCGGTTGAAAAACTGTTTTTT. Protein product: CASSYYGAGPVEKLFF.

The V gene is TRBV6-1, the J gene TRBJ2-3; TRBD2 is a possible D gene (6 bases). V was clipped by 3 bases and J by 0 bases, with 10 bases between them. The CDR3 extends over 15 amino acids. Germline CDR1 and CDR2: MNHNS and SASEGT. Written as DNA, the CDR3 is TGTGCCAGCAGTGACGGGACTTCTAGCACAGATACGCAGTATTTT. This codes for CASSDGTSSTDTQYF.

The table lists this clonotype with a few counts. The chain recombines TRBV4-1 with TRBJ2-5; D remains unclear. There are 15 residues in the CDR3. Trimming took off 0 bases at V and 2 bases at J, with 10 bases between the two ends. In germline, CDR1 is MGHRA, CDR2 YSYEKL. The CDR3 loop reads CASSQEGSRQETQYF. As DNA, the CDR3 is TGCGCCAGCAGCCAAGAGGGCAGTCGGCAAGAGACCCAGTACTTC.

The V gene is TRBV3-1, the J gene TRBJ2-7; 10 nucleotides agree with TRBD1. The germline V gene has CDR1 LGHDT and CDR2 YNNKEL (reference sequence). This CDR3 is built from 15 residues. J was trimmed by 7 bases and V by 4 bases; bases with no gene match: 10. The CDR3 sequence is CASSRYAGTGAEQYF. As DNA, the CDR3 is TGTGCCAGCAGCCGATACGCCGGGACAGGGGCTGAGCAGTACTTC.

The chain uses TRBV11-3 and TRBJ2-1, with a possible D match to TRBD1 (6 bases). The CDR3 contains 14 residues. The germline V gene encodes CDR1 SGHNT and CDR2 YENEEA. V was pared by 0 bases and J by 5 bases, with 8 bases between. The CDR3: CASSLEAGDNEQFF. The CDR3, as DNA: TGTGCCAGCAGCTTAGAAGCAGGGGACAATGAGCAGTTCTTC.

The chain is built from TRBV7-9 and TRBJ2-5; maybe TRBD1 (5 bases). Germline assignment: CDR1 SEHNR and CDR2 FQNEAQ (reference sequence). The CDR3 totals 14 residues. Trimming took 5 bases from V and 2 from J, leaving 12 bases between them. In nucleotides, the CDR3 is TGTGCCAGCAGCGAGAGACAGCTGCAAGAGACCCAGTACTTC. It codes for CASSERQLQETQYF.

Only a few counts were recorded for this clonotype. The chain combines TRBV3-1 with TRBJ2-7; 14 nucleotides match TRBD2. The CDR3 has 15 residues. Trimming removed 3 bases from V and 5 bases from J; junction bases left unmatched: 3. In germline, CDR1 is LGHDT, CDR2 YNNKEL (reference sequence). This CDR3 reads CASSHGLAGGNEQYF. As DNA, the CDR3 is TGTGCCAGCAGCCACGGACTAGCGGGGGGAAACGAGCAGTACTTC.

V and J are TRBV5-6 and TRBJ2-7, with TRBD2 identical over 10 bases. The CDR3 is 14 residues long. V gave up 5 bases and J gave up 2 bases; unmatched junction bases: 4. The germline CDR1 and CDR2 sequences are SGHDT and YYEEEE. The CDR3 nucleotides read TGTGCCAGCAGGCTAGCGGGGGCCCCCTACGAGCAGTACTTC. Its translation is CASRLAGAPYEQYF.

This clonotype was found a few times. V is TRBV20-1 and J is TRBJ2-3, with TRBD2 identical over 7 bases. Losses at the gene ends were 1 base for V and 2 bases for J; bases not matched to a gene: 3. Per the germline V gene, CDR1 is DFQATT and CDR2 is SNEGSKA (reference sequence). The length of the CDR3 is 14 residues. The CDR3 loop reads CSARVGGNTDTQYF. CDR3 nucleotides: TGCAGTGCTAGAGTGGGGGGGAACACAGATACGCAGTATTTT.

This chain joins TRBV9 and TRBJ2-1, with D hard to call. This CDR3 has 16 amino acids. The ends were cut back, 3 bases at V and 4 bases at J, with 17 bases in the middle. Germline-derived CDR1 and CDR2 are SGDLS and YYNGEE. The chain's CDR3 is CASSALWDTSYNEQFF. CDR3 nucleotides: TGTGCCAGCAGCGCCCTATGGGATACTTCGTACAATGAGCAGTTCTTC.

The CDR3 DNA follows: TGTGCCAGCACCAACCCCCGGGGACAGGGGGCGCGGGTCGGTCAGCCCCAGCATTTT. Protein: CASTNPRGQGARVGQPQHF. This chain uses TRBV12-3 or TRBV12-4 with TRBJ1-5, with TRBD1 matching over 12 bases. This CDR3 region has 19 residues. Trimming removed 7 bases from V and 6 bases from J; junction bases left unmatched: 19.

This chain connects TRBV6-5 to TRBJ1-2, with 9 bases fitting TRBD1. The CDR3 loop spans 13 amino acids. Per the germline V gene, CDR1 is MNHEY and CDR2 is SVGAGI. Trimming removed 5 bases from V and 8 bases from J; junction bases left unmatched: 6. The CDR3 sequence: CASSKQGAWGYTF. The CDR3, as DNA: TGTGCCAGCAGTAAACAGGGGGCGTGGGGCTACACCTTC.

The CDR3 reads CASSLGGGGRNEQFF. The CDR3 DNA reads TGTGCCAGCAGTTTAGGCGGGGGAGGGAGGAATGAGCAGTTCTTC. This chain links TRBV12-3 or TRBV12-4 with TRBJ2-1; 7 positions match TRBD2. Trimming took 1 base from V and 7 from J; bases not matched to a gene: 7. The CDR3 is 15 residues long.

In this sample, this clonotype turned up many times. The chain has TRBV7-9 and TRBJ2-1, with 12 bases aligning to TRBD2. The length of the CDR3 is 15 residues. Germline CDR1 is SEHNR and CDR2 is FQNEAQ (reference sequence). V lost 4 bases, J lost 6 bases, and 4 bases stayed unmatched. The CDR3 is CASSSSGGAFNEQFF. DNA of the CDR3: TGTGCCAGCAGCTCTAGCGGGGGGGCCTTCAATGAGCAGTTCTTC. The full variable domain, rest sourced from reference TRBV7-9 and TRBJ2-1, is DTGVSQNPRHKITKRGQNVTFRCDPISEHNRLYWYRQTLGQGPEFLTYFQNEAQLEKSRLLSDRFSAERPKGSFSTLEIQRTEQGDSAMYLCASSSSGGAFNEQFFGPGTRLTVL.

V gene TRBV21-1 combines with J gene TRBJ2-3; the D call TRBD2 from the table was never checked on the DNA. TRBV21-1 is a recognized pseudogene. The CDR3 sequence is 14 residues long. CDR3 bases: TGTGCCCCGAAGGAGGGCGGAGACACAGATACGCAGTATTTT. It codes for CAPKEGGDTDTQYF.

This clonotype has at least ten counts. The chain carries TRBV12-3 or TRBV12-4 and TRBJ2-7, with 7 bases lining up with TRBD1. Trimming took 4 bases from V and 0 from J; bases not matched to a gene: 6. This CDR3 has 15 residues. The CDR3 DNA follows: TGTGCCAGCAGTTCGCCCCACAGGGGCTCCTACGAGCAGTACTTC. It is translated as CASSSPHRGSYEQYF.

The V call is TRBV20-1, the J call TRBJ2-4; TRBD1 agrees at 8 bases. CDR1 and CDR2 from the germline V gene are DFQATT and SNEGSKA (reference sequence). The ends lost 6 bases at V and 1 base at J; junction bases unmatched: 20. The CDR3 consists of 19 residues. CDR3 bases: TGCAGTGCCGACCGATCCGGGACAGGATTTAGGAGCGCCAAAAACATTCAGTACTTC. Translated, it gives CSADRSGTGFRSAKNIQYF.

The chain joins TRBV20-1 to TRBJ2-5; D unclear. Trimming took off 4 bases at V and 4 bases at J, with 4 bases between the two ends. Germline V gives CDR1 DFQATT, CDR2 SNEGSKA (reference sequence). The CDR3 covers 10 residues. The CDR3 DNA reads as TGCAGTGCTACCCGAGAGACCCAGTACTTC. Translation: CSATRETQYF.

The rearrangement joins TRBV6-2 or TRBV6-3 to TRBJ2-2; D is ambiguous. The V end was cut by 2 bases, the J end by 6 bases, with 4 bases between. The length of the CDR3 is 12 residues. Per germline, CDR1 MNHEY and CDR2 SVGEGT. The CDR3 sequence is CASSYPPGELFF. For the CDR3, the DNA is TGTGCCAGCAGTTACCCCCCCGGGGAGCTGTTTTTT.